This is a list of T cell receptor beta chains from one sample in a study of response to subunit inactivated influenza vaccine. One entry per CDR3 protein results from TCRdb running MiXCR on the RT-PCR reads. The sample carries hundreds of thousands of distinct CDR3 sequences, about 10% recorded once. The sample here was PBMCs from blood, taken on the day of vaccination. All receptors come from a man between 45 and 60 years old who received an inactivated influenza vaccine. Both conserved end residues are part of each CDR3. Each record gives: J gene, D gene, V gene, clone size, CDR3 DNA, CDR3 protein. A D gene is named only where the DNA matches it firmly. Size values are once, few and many counts, or a class for expanded clones, and some rows have none.

>TRBJ2-2|NA|TRBV18|many
TGTGCCAGCTCACCACGTCCATACACCGGGGAGCTGTTTTTT
CASSPRPYTGELFF
>TRBJ2-7|TRBD1|TRBV5-5|few
TGTGCCAGCAGCACCGTCCCAGGGGGCGACGAGCAGTACTTC
CASSTVPGGDEQYF
>TRBJ2-6|TRBD2|TRBV11-2|NA
TGTGCCAGCAGCCGGGGCGGACTAGCGGGGTACTCTGGGGCCAACGTCCTGACTTTC
CASSRGGLAGYSGANVLTF
>TRBJ1-3|TRBD1|TRBV6-1|few
TGTGCCAGCAGTCCGTACAGGGGCGGTAGGAACACCATATATTTT
CASSPYRGGRNTIYF
>TRBJ2-4|NA|TRBV25-1|few
TGTGCCAGCAGTGAAAATAACAGGTTAGGGAAAAACATTCAGTACTTC
CASSENNRLGKNIQYF
>TRBJ2-7|NA|TRBV6-1|few
TGTGCCAGCAGTGAAGACGGACTCTTCTCCTCCTACGAGCAGTACTTC
CASSEDGLFSSYEQYF
>TRBJ2-5|NA|TRBV20-1|few
TGCAGTGCCCACGCCCCAGGGGAACAGACCCAGTACTTC
CSAHAPGEQTQYF
>TRBJ1-2|TRBD1|TRBV5-6|few
TGTGCCAGCAGCTCGACGTACAGGGGGGCCTATGGCTACACCTTC
CASSSTYRGAYGYTF
>TRBJ2-7|TRBD1|TRBV7-2|few
TGTGCCAGCAGCTCGACCTCCGGGACAGGGGGCTACGAGCAGTACTTC
CASSSTSGTGGYEQYF
>TRBJ2-1|TRBD2|TRBV4-2|few
TGTGCCAGCAGCCAAGAAGCGGGGGGGCCCTACAATGAGCAGTTCTTC
CASSQEAGGPYNEQFF
>TRBJ2-1|NA|TRBV5-6|NA
TGTGCCAGCAGCCCCAGGGGCCTCTGCAATGAGCAGTTCTTC
CASSPRGLCNEQFF
>TRBJ2-2|TRBD2|TRBV4-2|NA
TGTGCCAGCAGCCAAGATGGGACTAGCAAAGACGGGGAGCTGTTTTTT
CASSQDGTSKDGELFF